These T cell receptor beta chains were read from a single sample in a study of blood T cell repertoires in COVID-19. The assay was immunoSEQ multiplex PCR, and TCRdb's table has in-frame clones only and misses some. The data hold roughly 140,000 clones, with more than 75% observed a single time. Specimen: peripheral blood. These receptors all stem from a man aged 55-75 years with active or convalescent COVID-19. CDR3s include the opening cysteine and the closing phenylalanine or tryptophan. The D gene is left open where the match is weak. The size entry is marked missing in some rows and otherwise reads once, few, many or a size class.

13,few,TRBJ1-5,NA,TRBV7-3,CASSSRGGQPQHF,TGTGCCAGCAGCTCCCGAGGCGGTCAGCCCCAGCATTTT
14,NA,TRBJ2-1,NA,TRBV10-3,CAISEVGGYNEQFF,TGTGCCATCAGTGAAGTAGGAGGTTACAATGAGCAGTTCTTC
17,NA,TRBJ2-6,NA,TRBV9,CASSGLALSSGANVLTF,TGTGCCAGCAGTGGGTTAGCCTTGAGCTCTGGGGCCAACGTCCTGACTTTC
14,NA,TRBJ1-4,TRBD1,TRBV19,CASAGGAFNEKLFF,TGTGCCAGTGCAGGGGGCGCCTTTAATGAAAAACTGTTTTTT
17,NA,TRBJ1-6,NA,TRBV28,CASSPTQWTVNNSPLHF,TGTGCCAGCAGCCCTACCCAATGGACAGTCAATAATTCACCCCTCCACTTT
15,NA,TRBJ1-2,TRBD1,TRBV5-4,CASSSRTGPYYGYTF,TGTGCCAGCAGCTCCCGGACAGGGCCCTACTATGGCTACACCTTC
16,NA,TRBJ2-1,TRBD2,TRBV28,CASSLLRLAAGGEQFF,TGTGCCAGCAGTTTACTGCGACTAGCGGCGGGGGGTGAGCAGTTCTTC
17,NA,TRBJ2-7,TRBD1,TRBV6-1,CASSEPSRQGGPYEQYF,TGTGCCAGCAGTGAACCCTCCAGACAGGGGGGGCCCTACGAGCAGTACTTC
13,NA,TRBJ2-7,NA,TRBV27,CGSRGRASYEQYF,TGTGGCTCGCGGGGCAGAGCTTCCTACGAGCAGTACTTC
14,NA,TRBJ1-1,NA,TRBV28,CASSPQGNPTEAFF,TGTGCCAGCAGTCCACAGGGTAATCCCACTGAAGCTTTCTTT
16,few,TRBJ2-5,NA,TRBV4-3,CASSPVHGGGGETQYF,TGCGCCAGCAGCCCCGTCCACGGGGGAGGGGGAGAGACCCAGTACTTC
14,few,TRBJ1-5,NA,TRBV4-1,CASSQDMGDQPQHF,TGCGCCAGCAGCCAAGATATGGGCGATCAGCCCCAGCATTTT
12,NA,TRBJ1-5,NA,TRBV7-2,CASSPPGQPQHF,TGTGCCAGCAGCCCCCCGGGGCAGCCCCAGCATTTT
13,NA,TRBJ2-7,TRBD1,TRBV19,CASTETGGKRAYF,TGTGCCAGTACCGAGACAGGGGGCAAAAGGGCTTACTTC
17,NA,TRBJ2-1,TRBD2,TRBV4-3,CASSYRPGTSGSHEQFF,TGCGCCAGCAGCTACCGCCCCGGGACTAGCGGGAGTCATGAGCAGTTCTTC
21,NA,TRBJ2-2,TRBD2,TRBV6-2/TRBV6-3,CASSLVGTSARSPTGTGELFF,TGTGCCAGCAGTTTAGTAGGGACTAGCGCTAGAAGTCCCACTGGCACCGGGGAGCTGTTTTTT
15,NA,TRBJ2-7,NA,TRBV4-3,CASSQYRTGRDEQYF,TGCGCCAGCAGCCAATATCGGACAGGGAGGGACGAGCAGTACTTC
14,NA,TRBJ1-1,TRBD1,TRBV5-1,CASRGTGTNTEAFF,TGCGCCAGCAGGGGGACAGGGACCAACACTGAAGCTTTCTTT
14,few,TRBJ2-1,NA,TRBV11-2,CASNSGTRKGEQFF,TGTGCCAGCAACTCCGGGACTCGGAAGGGCGAGCAGTTCTTC
15,NA,TRBJ2-6,TRBD2,TRBV7-6,CASSRGEAGANVLTF,TGTGCCAGCAGCCGGGGGGAGGCAGGGGCCAACGTCCTGACTTTC
15,few,TRBJ1-2,NA,TRBV29-1,CSVALFTGKDYGYTF,TGCAGCGTGGCCCTATTTACAGGGAAGGACTATGGCTACACCTTC
16,NA,TRBJ1-2,NA,TRBV5-1,CASSPNSAGPGDGYTF,TGCGCCAGCAGCCCTAATAGCGCGGGTCCAGGTGATGGCTACACCTTC
14,NA,TRBJ1-2,TRBD1,TRBV5-1,CASSSTGDNYGYTF,TGCGCCAGCAGCTCGACAGGGGACAACTATGGCTACACCTTC
17,NA,TRBJ2-6,NA,TRBV6-4,CASRPGTDHSGANVLTF,TGTGCCAGCAGACCCGGGACTGACCACTCTGGGGCCAACGTCCTGACTTTC
14,once,TRBJ1-2,NA,TRBV7-8,CASSLGSGNYGYTF,TGTGCCAGCAGCTTAGGGTCAGGAAACTATGGCTACACCTTC
17,NA,TRBJ2-1,NA,TRBV4-3,CASSQAPREDSYNEQFF,TGCGCCAGCAGCCAAGCCCCTAGAGAGGACTCCTACAATGAGCAGTTCTTC
14,NA,TRBJ2-3,TRBD2,TRBV7-2,CASSSGLAPDTQYF,TGTGCCAGCAGCTCGGGACTAGCCCCGGATACGCAGTATTTT
14,NA,TRBJ2-7,TRBD2,TRBV6-2/TRBV6-3,CASSYQREVYEQYF,TGTGCCAGCAGTTACCAGCGGGAGGTCTACGAGCAGTACTTC
13,NA,TRBJ2-5,NA,TRBV7-2,CASSLGNQETQYF,TGTGCCAGCAGCCTGGGCAACCAAGAGACCCAGTACTTC
14,NA,TRBJ1-4,NA,TRBV28,CASSLGLLNEKLFF,TGTGCCAGCAGTCTGGGGCTACTTAATGAAAAACTGTTTTTT
14,once,TRBJ2-7,TRBD1,TRBV18,CASSQGQANYEQYF,TGTGCCAGCTCACAGGGACAGGCGAACTACGAGCAGTACTTC
12,once,TRBJ1-5,NA,TRBV12-3/TRBV12-4,CASSLLAGPQHF,TGTGCCAGCAGTCTCCTGGCGGGGCCCCAGCATTTT
15,many,TRBJ1-2,TRBD1,TRBV4-1,CASSQEVAGGTGYTF,TGCGCCAGCAGCCAAGAGGTGGCAGGGGGTACTGGCTACACCTTC
14,few,TRBJ1-2,NA,TRBV5-1,CASSLPGLENGYTF,TGCGCCAGCAGCTTGCCGGGGTTGGAGAATGGCTACACCTTC
12,NA,TRBJ1-5,NA,TRBV28,CASSLAAQPQHF,TGTGCCAGCAGTTTGGCGGCTCAGCCCCAGCATTTT
14,NA,TRBJ2-7,TRBD1,TRBV7-3,CASRRDRSSYEQYF,TGTGCCAGCAGGCGGGACAGGAGCTCCTACGAGCAGTACTTC
12,NA,TRBJ2-7,NA,TRBV15,CATSRDRYEQYF,TGTGCCACCAGCAGAGATAGATACGAGCAGTACTTC
14,many,TRBJ2-1,NA,TRBV5-4,CASSRGSGNNEQFF,TGTGCCAGCAGCCGAGGATCTGGTAACAATGAGCAGTTCTTC
15,NA,TRBJ2-5,TRBD2,TRBV30,CAWSLSGGGWETQYF,TGTGCCTGGAGCCTTAGCGGGGGCGGGTGGGAGACCCAGTACTTC
18,NA,TRBJ2-3,TRBD1,TRBV9,CASSVATWDRGRQDTQYF,TGTGCCAGCAGCGTAGCTACGTGGGACAGGGGGCGTCAAGATACGCAGTATTTT
15,NA,TRBJ1-6,NA,TRBV7-3,CASSLNTAGNSPLHF,TGTGCCAGCAGCTTAAATACCGCGGGTAATTCACCCCTCCACTTT
14,NA,TRBJ2-7,TRBD2,TRBV6-1,CASRNSGRADEQYF,TGTGCCAGCAGGAATAGCGGGAGGGCCGACGAGCAGTACTTC
17,few,TRBJ1-5,NA,TRBV4-3,CASSQDRVLGSNQPQHF,TGCGCCAGCAGCCAAGACCGGGTTTTGGGTAGCAATCAGCCCCAGCATTTT
12,NA,TRBJ1-3,NA,TRBV6-5,CATSGTGNTIYF,TGTGCCACCTCCGGGACTGGAAACACCATATATTTT
13,NA,TRBJ2-3,NA,TRBV5-1,CASSGRGADTQYF,TGCGCCAGCAGCGGGAGGGGGGCGGATACGCAGTATTTT
15,NA,TRBJ2-3,TRBD2,TRBV18,CASLLTSGRANTQYF,TGTGCCAGCCTCCTGACTAGCGGGAGGGCGAATACGCAGTATTTT
14,NA,TRBJ1-1,NA,TRBV7-2,CASSLAGPSVEAFF,TGTGCCAGCAGCTTAGCGGGGCCATCGGTTGAAGCTTTCTTT
12,NA,TRBJ2-5,TRBD1,TRBV29-1,CSVGTGRETQYF,TGCAGCGTTGGGACAGGCCGGGAGACCCAGTACTTC
13,NA,TRBJ2-5,NA,TRBV11-3,CASSLAEQETQYF,TGTGCCAGCAGCTTGGCGGAACAAGAGACCCAGTACTTC